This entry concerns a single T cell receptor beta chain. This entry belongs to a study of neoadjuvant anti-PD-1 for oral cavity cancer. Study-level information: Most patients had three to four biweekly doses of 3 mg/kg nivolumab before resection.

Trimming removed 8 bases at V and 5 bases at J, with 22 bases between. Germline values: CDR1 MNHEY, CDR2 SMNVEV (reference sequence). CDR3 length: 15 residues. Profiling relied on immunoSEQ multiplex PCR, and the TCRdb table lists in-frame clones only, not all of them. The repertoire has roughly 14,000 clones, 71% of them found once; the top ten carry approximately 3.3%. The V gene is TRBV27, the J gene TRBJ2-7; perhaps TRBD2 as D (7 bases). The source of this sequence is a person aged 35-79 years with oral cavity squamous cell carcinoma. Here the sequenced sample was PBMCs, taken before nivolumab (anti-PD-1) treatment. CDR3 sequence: CASLPRGGDIHEQYF. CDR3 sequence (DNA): TGTGCCAGCCTTCCGAGAGGGGGGGACATCCACGAGCAGTACTTC.